A single sample is the source of the 26 T cell receptor beta chains below, sequenced in a study of T-cell memory formation after mild COVID-19. One entry per CDR3 protein, called by TCRdb with MiXCR from the 5' RACE reads. The profile shows about 620,000 distinct CDR3 sequences, more than 15% of them singletons. Sequencing was carried out using PBMCs or a T cell subset sorted from them (not recorded which). The receptor source for this set is an adult woman who had mild COVID-19 (a few samples of this study predate the infection). Cell type and time point are not known.

The sample holds a few counts of this clonotype. The gene calls are TRBV15 and TRBJ2-2; weak D call: TRBD2 (6 bases). The germline CDR1 and CDR2 sequences are LNHNV and YYDKDF (reference sequence). The germline V and J ends were trimmed by 0 bases and 5 bases, with 13 bases remaining between them. The CDR3 loop spans 16 amino acids. The CDR3 reads CATSRDRGGATGELFF. DNA of the CDR3: TGTGCCACCAGCAGAGATCGGGGCGGGGCGACCGGGGAGCTGTTTTTT.

This clonotype was seen ten or more times. The V call is TRBV5-1, the J call TRBJ2-7; D possibly corresponds to TRBD2 (6 bases). With 2 bases removed from V and 3 bases from J, the gap between germline ends came to 12 bases. The germline V gene has CDR1 SGHRS and CDR2 YFSETQ. The CDR3 covers 14 residues. Here the CDR3 reads CASSFGEVGYEQYF. As DNA, the CDR3 is TGCGCCAGCAGCTTCGGGGAGGTAGGCTACGAGCAGTACTTC.

This clonotype has more than one count but fewer than ten. The rearrangement links TRBV18 to TRBJ2-7; 9 bases map to TRBD1. Germline trimming cut 5 bases from V and 4 bases from J; bases unmatched to any gene: 12. The CDR3 covers 16 residues. Germline lookup yields CDR1 KGHSH and CDR2 LQKENI. In nucleotides, the CDR3 is TGTGCCAGCTCATCCCGAACCGGGACAGGGATATACGAGCAGTACTTC. This codes for CASSSRTGTGIYEQYF.

The chain recombines TRBV24-1 with TRBJ2-6, with TRBD1 matching 8 bases. Germline-derived CDR1 and CDR2 are KGHDR and SFDVKD. This CDR3 has 16 amino acids. The J segment lost 5 bases and the V segment lost 6 bases, leaving 8 bases of the junction unmatched. The DNA of the CDR3 is TGTGCCACCAGTACCGGGACAGGCAGGCGGGCCAACGTCCTGACTTTC. Residues: CATSTGTGRRANVLTF.

The rearrangement uses TRBV29-1 and TRBJ1-2; TRBD1 agrees at 9 bases. V gave up 6 bases and J gave up 5 bases; unmatched junction bases: 10. The CDR3 sequence is 14 residues long. From germline, CDR1 is SQVTM and CDR2 ANQGSEA. CDR3 amino acids: CSVGDLQGAYGYTF. The CDR3, as DNA: TGCAGCGTCGGTGACCTACAGGGGGCTTATGGCTACACCTTC.

The V gene is TRBV7-6, the J gene TRBJ2-5; 8 nucleotides agree with TRBD1. Trimming removed 5 bases from V and 1 base from J; junction bases left unmatched: 6. Germline assignment: CDR1 SGHVS and CDR2 FNYEAQ. This CDR3 comprises 15 residues. This chain's CDR3 is CASSVRQGSQETQYF. DNA for the CDR3: TGTGCCAGCAGCGTTAGACAGGGGAGCCAAGAGACCCAGTACTTC.

This chain links TRBV3-1 with TRBJ2-3, with 10 bases aligning to TRBD2. Germline V gene data show CDR1 as LGHDT and CDR2 as YNNKEL (reference sequence). Trimming removed 3 bases from V and 4 bases from J; junction bases left unmatched: 10. This CDR3 is built from 17 residues. The CDR3 sequence: CASSHGQRGGRPDTQYF. The CDR3 DNA reads TGTGCCAGCAGCCACGGACAGCGGGGGGGTCGTCCAGATACGCAGTATTTT.

This chain links TRBV29-1 with TRBJ1-6, with 8 bases fitting TRBD1. The ends lost 7 bases at V and 10 bases at J; junction bases unmatched: 9. The CDR3 sequence is 13 residues long. CDR1 SQVTM and CDR2 ANQGSEA come from the germline V gene. The CDR3 region is CSAGQGLGSPLHF. Written as DNA, the CDR3 is TGCAGCGCAGGACAGGGCCTAGGGTCACCCCTCCACTTT.

The gene calls are TRBV7-3 and TRBJ2-2; 11 bases are a match to TRBD2. V shed 5 bases and J 5 bases; nucleotides not matched to a gene: 13. Germline-derived CDR1 and CDR2 are SGHTA and FQGTGA. The CDR3 spans 18 residues. Here the CDR3 DNA reads TGTGCCAGCAGCCCGAGGAAGACTAGCGGGAAGGAAACCGGGGAGCTGTTTTTT. It is translated as CASSPRKTSGKETGELFF.

This clonotype was recorded at least ten times. This rearrangement joins TRBV12-3 or TRBV12-4 to TRBJ1-2, with D perhaps matching TRBD1 (5 bases). CDR3 length: 12 residues. V dropped 7 bases and J dropped 8 bases, with 14 bases sitting between them. Here the CDR3 reads CASNIGGIGYTF. For the CDR3, the DNA is TGTGCCAGCAATATCGGGGGGATCGGCTACACCTTC.

This rearrangement joins TRBV20-1 to TRBJ1-4; TRBD1 aligns across 8 bases. Germline CDR1 reads DFQATT; CDR2 reads SNEGSKA (reference sequence). V lost 0 bases and J lost 10; bases outside the gene matches: 16. The CDR3 totals 17 residues. The CDR3: CSARDQGAVLEFGKLFF. CDR3 nucleotide sequence: TGCAGTGCTAGAGATCAGGGGGCGGTTTTGGAGTTCGGAAAACTGTTTTTT.

This clonotype was detected only a few times. The rearrangement joins TRBV18 to TRBJ2-3, with 10 bases identical to TRBD2. The CDR3 has 16 amino acids. Germline V gene sequence: CDR1 KGHSH, CDR2 LQKENI. V trimming: 4 bases; J trimming: 4 bases; junction bases outside the gene matches: 8. CDR3 in DNA: TGTGCCAGCTCACAGAAGCGGGGGGGCCTCGCAGATACGCAGTATTTT. It is translated as CASSQKRGGLADTQYF. The full variable domain, rest sourced from reference TRBV18 and TRBJ2-3, is NAGVMQNPRHLVRRRGQEARLRCSPMKGHSHVYWYRQLPEEGLKFMVYLQKENIIDESGMPKERFSAEFPKEGPSILRIQQVVRGDSAAYFCASSQKRGGLADTQYFGPGTRLTVL.

This clonotype was seen more than once but under ten times. This chain uses TRBV29-1 with TRBJ2-7, with TRBD1 identical over 9 bases. Trimming removed 3 bases from V and 12 bases from J; junction bases left unmatched: 9. The V gene's germline CDR1 is SQVTM and CDR2 ANQGSEA. The CDR3 runs 12 residues. The CDR3 bases are TGCAGCGTTGATTTCGGACAGGGGTGGGTGTACTTC. It yields the protein CSVDFGQGWVYF.

This clonotype was observed a few times. This chain uses TRBV5-1 with TRBJ2-3; no reliable D call. The CDR3 covers 15 residues. With 1 base removed from V and 4 bases from J, the gap between germline ends came to 13 bases. The V gene's germline CDR1 is SGHRS and CDR2 YFSETQ. The CDR3 reads CASSLNTGVPDTQYF. The CDR3 DNA reads TGCGCCAGCAGCTTGAACACTGGGGTCCCAGATACGCAGTATTTT.

The chain carries TRBV6-1 and TRBJ1-6; D is unclear. The germline V and J ends were trimmed by 3 bases and 7 bases, with 13 bases remaining between them. Germline CDR1 reads MNHNS; CDR2 reads SASEGT. This CDR3 is built from 15 residues. CDR3 region: CASSDHAAVNSPLHF. The CDR3 DNA reads TGTGCCAGCAGTGATCACGCGGCCGTAAATTCACCCCTCCACTTT.

CDR3 sequence (DNA): TGTGCCTGGGGACTAGCGGGAGCCGGCGATACGCAGTATTTT. This encodes CAWGLAGAGDTQYF. V is TRBV30 and J is TRBJ2-3, with 13 positions matching TRBD2. Germline CDR1 is GTSNPN and CDR2 is SVGIG (reference sequence). The CDR3 extends over 14 amino acids. V lost 5 bases to trimming and J lost 6 bases; unmatched junction nucleotides: 5.

This chain connects TRBV7-9 to TRBJ2-3; D might be TRBD1 or TRBD2, each matching 5 bases. The CDR3 totals 15 residues. Germline V gives CDR1 SEHNR, CDR2 FQNEAQ (reference sequence). The V and J ends lost 6 bases and 13 bases respectively, with 26 bases between them. The CDR3: CASRPTQGRNRGEYF. The CDR3 DNA reads as TGTGCCAGCAGGCCTACTCAAGGAAGAAACCGAGGGGAGTATTTT. Combining the CDR3 with reference TRBV7-9 and TRBJ2-3 gives the whole variable domain DTGVSQNPRHKITKRGQNVTFRCDPISEHNRLYWYRQTLGQGPEFLTYFQNEAQLEKSRLLSDRFSAERPKGSFSTLEIQRTEQGDSAMYLCASRPTQGRNRGEYFGPGTRLTVL.

This clonotype was detected a few times. The chain carries TRBV12-3 or TRBV12-4 and TRBJ2-2, with 9 bases identical to TRBD2. The CDR3 runs to 17 residues. V was clipped by 3 bases and J by 7 bases; unmatched bases: 12. CDR3 nucleotides: TGTGCCAGCAGTTTGGTTTGGCTAGCGGGGACCAGCGGGGAGCTGTTTTTT. Translation: CASSLVWLAGTSGELFF.

V and J are TRBV6-2 or TRBV6-3 and TRBJ1-2; no clear D. The CDR3 length is 17 residues. Trimming shortened V by 2 bases and J by 2 bases, and 18 bases separated the two germline ends. CDR1 is MNHEY and CDR2 is SVGEGT in the germline V gene. Here the CDR3 reads CASSYQWENAENYGYTF. DNA for the CDR3: TGTGCCAGCAGTTACCAATGGGAGAACGCTGAAAACTATGGCTACACCTTC.

The chain combines TRBV25-1 with TRBJ1-3, with TRBD1 matching over 7 bases. Per germline, CDR1 MGHDK and CDR2 SYGVNS. J lost 3 bases, V lost 7 bases, and 9 bases had no gene match. The length of the CDR3 is 15 residues. The CDR3 spells CASTPQGVNGNTIYF. The DNA for the CDR3 is TGTGCCAGCACCCCCCAGGGGGTAAATGGAAACACCATATATTTT.

This clonotype came up many times. V gene TRBV7-9 combines with J gene TRBJ2-5; D might be TRBD1 or TRBD2, each matching 5 bases. Trimming removed 5 bases at V and 4 bases at J, with 20 bases between. The germline CDR1 and CDR2 sequences are SEHNR and FQNEAQ (reference sequence). There are 16 residues in the CDR3. CDR3 sequence (DNA): TGTGCCAGCAGCCCCCAGGGACGTATCCCCGGAGAGACCCAGTACTTC. Translated: CASSPQGRIPGETQYF.

The chain employs TRBV7-9 and TRBJ2-1; 10 bases line up with TRBD2. From germline, CDR1 is SEHNR and CDR2 FQNEAQ (reference sequence). V trimming: 8 bases; J trimming: 0 bases; junction bases outside the gene matches: 7. This CDR3 has 16 residues. CDR3 nucleotides: TGTGCCAGCTGCCCGACTAGCGGGCCCTCCTACAATGAGCAGTTCTTC. Its translation: CASCPTSGPSYNEQFF.

J is TRBJ2-7 and V is TRBV10-3; 14 positions agree with TRBD2. The trim removed 4 bases at V and 6 bases at J, leaving 5 bases unmatched. CDR3 size: 15 residues. Germline V gives CDR1 ENHRY, CDR2 SYGVKD. CDR3 bases: TGTGCCATCAGTGTACCGGGACTAGCGGGAGCCGAGCAGTACTTC. Its translation is CAISVPGLAGAEQYF.

This clonotype came up a few times. This rearrangement joins TRBV7-9 to TRBJ1-2, with TRBD1 as a possible D gene (5 bases). The V end lost 8 bases, the J end lost 6 bases, and 13 bases lay between the germline ends. Germline-derived CDR1 and CDR2 are SEHNR and FQNEAQ (reference sequence). CDR3 size: 12 residues. CDR3 region: CASVREGNGYTF. CDR3 DNA: TGTGCCAGCGTCAGGGAGGGGAATGGCTACACCTTC. Supplemented by reference TRBV7-9 and TRBJ1-2, the full variable domain reads DTGVSQNPRHKITKRGQNVTFRCDPISEHNRLYWYRQTLGQGPEFLTYFQNEAQLEKSRLLSDRFSAERPKGSFSTLEIQRTEQGDSAMYLCASVREGNGYTFGSGTRLTVV.

The rearrangement links TRBV7-9 to TRBJ1-1; D gene uncertain. The CDR3 is 12 residues long. Germline CDR1 SEHNR, CDR2 FQNEAQ (reference sequence). Trimming shortened V by 1 base and J by 4 bases, and 4 bases separated the two germline ends. CDR3 nucleotide sequence: TGTGCCAGCAGCTTAGTACCCACTGAAGCTTTCTTT. Its translation is CASSLVPTEAFF.

This clonotype was seen many times. The rearrangement uses TRBV9 and TRBJ1-2, with D possibly TRBD1 on 5 matching bases. This CDR3 is built from 14 residues. Looked up from germline, CDR1 is SGDLS and CDR2 is YYNGEE. V was clipped by 0 bases and J by 6 bases, with 12 bases between them. CDR3 DNA sequence: TGTGCCAGCAGCGTAGCTCTAGGGGTCGATGGCTACACCTTC. Its translation is CASSVALGVDGYTF.